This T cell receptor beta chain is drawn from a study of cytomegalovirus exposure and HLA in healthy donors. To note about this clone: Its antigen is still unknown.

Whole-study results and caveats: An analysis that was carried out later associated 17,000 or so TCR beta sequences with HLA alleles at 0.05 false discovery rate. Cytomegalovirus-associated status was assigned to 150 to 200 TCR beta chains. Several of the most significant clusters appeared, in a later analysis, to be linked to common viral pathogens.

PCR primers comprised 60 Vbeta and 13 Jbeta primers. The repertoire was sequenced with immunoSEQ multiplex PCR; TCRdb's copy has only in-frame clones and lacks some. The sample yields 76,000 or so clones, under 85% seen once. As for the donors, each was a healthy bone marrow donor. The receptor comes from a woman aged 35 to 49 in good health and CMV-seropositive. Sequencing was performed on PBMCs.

CDR3 sequence (DNA): TGTGCCAGCAGCCCAGGGACAATAGAGACCCAGTACTTC. Amino acid sequence: CASSPGTIETQYF. V gene TRBV5-6 combines with J gene TRBJ2-5; D perhaps matches TRBD1 (6 bases). This CDR3 region has 13 residues. The germline CDR1 and CDR2 sequences are SGHDT and YYEEEE. V was shortened by 4 bases and J by 4 bases, with 11 bases between the two germline ends. Filled out from reference TRBV5-6 and TRBJ2-5, the complete variable domain reads DAGVTQSPTHLIKTRGQQVTLRCSPKSGHDTVSWYQQALGQGPQFIFQYYEEEERQRGNFPDRFSGHQFPNYSSELNVNALLLGDSALYLCASSPGTIETQYFGPGTRLLVL.